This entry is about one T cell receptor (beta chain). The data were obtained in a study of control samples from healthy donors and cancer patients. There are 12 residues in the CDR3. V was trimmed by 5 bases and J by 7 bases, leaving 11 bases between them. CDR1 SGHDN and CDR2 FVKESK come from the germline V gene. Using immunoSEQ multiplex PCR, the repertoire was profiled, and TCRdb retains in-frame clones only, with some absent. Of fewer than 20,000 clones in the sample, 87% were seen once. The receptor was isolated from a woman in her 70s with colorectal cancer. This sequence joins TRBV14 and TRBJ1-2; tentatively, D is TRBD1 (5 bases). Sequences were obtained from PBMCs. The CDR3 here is CASSVAGGGYTF. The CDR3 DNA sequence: TGTGCCAGCAGCGTCGCGGGGGGTGGCTACACCTTC.